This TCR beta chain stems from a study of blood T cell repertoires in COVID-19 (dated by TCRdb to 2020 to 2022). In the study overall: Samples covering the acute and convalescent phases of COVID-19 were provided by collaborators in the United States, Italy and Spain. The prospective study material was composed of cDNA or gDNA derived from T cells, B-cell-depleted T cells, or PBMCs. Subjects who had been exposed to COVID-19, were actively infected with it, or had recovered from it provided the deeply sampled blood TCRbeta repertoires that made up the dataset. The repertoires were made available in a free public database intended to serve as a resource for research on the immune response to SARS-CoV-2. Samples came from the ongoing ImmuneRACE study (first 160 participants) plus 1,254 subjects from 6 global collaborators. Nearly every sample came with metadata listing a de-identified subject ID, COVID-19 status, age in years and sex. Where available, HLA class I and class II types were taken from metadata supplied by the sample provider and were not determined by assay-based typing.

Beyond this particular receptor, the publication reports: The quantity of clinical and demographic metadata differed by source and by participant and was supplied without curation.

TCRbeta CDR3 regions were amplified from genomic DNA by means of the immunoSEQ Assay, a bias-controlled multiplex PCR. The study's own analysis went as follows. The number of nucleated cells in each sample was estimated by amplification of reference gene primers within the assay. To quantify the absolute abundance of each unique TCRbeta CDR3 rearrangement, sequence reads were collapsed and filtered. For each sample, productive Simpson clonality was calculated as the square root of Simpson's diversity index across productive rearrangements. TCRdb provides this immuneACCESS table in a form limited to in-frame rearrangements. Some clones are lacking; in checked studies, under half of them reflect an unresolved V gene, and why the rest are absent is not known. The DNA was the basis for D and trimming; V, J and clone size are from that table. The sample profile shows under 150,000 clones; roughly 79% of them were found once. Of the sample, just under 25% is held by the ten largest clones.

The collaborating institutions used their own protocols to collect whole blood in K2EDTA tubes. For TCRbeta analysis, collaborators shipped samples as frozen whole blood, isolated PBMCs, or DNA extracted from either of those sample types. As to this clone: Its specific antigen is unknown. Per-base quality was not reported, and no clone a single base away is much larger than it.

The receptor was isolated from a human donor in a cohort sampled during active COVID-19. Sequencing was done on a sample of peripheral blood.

The nucleotide sequence reads TGTGCCAGCAGTTTAGGTCAAGGGGTTGAAGCTTTCTTT. Its translation reads: CASSLGQGVEAFF. In this chain, TRBV28 is recombined with TRBJ1-1, with TRBD1 perhaps the D gene, on 5 matching bases. The germline V gene encodes CDR1 MDHEN and CDR2 SYDVKM. V is pared back by 2 bases and J by 7 bases, with 11 bases lying between the germline termini. From the cysteine through the phenylalanine, the CDR3 covers 13 amino acids. The retained sequence is limited to the CDR3, 39 bases, with the frame set at the first base. The CDR3 plus the reference TRBV28 and TRBJ1-1 genes for the other parts give the full variable domain: DVKVTQSSRYLVKRTGEKVFLECVQDMDHENMFWYRQDPGLGLRLIYFSYDVKMKEKGDIPEGYSVSREKKERFSLILESASTNQTSMYLCASSLGQGVEAFFGQGTRLTVV.